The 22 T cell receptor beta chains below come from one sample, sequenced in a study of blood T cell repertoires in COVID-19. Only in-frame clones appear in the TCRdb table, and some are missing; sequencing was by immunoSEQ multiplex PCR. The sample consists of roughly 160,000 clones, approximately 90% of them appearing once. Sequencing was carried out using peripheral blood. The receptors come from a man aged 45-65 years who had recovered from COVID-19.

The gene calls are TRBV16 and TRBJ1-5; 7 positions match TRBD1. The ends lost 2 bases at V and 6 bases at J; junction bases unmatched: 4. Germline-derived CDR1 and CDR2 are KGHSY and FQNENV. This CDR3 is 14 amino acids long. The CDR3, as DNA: TGTGCCAGCAGCCAACAGGGGGGCGGTCAGCCCCAGCATTTT. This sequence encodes CASSQQGGGQPQHF.

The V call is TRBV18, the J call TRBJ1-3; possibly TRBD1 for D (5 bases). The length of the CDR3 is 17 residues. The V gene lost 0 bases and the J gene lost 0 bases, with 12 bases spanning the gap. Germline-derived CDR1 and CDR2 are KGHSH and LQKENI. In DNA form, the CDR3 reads TGTGCCAGCTCACCACCGGGCAGGGCGAGCTCTGGAAACACCATATATTTT. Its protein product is CASSPPGRASSGNTIYF.

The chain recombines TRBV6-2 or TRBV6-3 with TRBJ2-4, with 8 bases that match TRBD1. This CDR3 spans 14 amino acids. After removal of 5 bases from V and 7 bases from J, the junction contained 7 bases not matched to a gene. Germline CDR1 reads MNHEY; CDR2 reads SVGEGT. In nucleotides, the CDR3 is TGTGCCAGCAGTCCCGACAGGGGACGGAACATTCAGTACTTC. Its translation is CASSPDRGRNIQYF.

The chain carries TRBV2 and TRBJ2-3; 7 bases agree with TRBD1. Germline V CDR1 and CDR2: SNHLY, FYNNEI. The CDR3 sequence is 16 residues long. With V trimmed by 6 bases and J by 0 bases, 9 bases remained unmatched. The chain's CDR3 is CASRPTGVGSTDTQYF. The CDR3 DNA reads TGTGCCAGCAGACCTACAGGGGTGGGAAGCACAGATACGCAGTATTTT.

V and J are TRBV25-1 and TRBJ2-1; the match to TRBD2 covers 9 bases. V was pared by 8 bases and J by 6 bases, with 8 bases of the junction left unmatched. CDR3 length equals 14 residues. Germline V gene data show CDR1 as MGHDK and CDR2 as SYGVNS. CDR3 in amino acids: CASPPIAGVNEQFF. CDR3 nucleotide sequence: TGTGCCAGCCCCCCTATAGCGGGGGTCAATGAGCAGTTCTTC.

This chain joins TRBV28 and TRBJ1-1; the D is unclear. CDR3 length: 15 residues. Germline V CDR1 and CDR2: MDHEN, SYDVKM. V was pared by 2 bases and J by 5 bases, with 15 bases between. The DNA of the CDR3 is TGTGCCAGCAGTTTAGTCACGGGCGGGCGGACTGAAGCTTTCTTT. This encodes CASSLVTGGRTEAFF.

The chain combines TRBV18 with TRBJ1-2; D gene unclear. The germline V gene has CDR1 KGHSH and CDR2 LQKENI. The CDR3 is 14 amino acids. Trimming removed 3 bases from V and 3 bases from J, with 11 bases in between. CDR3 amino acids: CASSPQKLDYGYTF. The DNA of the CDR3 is TGTGCCAGCTCACCTCAAAAACTCGACTATGGCTACACCTTC.

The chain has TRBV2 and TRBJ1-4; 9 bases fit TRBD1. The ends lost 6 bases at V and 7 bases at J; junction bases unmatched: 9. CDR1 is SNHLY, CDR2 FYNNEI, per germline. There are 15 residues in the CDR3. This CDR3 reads CASRGGQGLSEKLFF. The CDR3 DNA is TGTGCCAGCAGGGGTGGACAGGGGCTCAGTGAAAAACTGTTTTTT.

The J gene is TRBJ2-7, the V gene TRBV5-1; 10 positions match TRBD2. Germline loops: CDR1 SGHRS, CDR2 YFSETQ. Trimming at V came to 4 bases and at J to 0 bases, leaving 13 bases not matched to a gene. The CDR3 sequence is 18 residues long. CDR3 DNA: TGCGCCAGCAGCCCCGCAAGTGGAGCGGGAGGGGCCTCCTACGAGCAGTACTTC. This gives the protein CASSPASGAGGASYEQYF.

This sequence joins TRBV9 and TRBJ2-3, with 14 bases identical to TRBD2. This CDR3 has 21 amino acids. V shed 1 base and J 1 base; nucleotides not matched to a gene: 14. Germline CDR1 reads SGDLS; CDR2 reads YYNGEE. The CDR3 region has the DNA TGTGCCAGCAGCGTATCCTCCTTCGGGACTAGCGGGAGTTATGGCACAGATACGCAGTATTTT. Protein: CASSVSSFGTSGSYGTDTQYF.

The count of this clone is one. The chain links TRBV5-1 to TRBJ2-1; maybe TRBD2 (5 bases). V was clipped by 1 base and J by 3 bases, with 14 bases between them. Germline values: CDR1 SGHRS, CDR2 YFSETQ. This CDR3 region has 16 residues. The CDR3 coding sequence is TGCGCCAGCAGCTTGAGGCTTTCCCGGGACTACAATGAGCAGTTCTTC. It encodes CASSLRLSRDYNEQFF.

This CDR3 is CASSLDRGIAGGPYEQYF. DNA for the CDR3: TGTGCCAGCAGCTTAGACAGGGGCATCGCGGGAGGGCCCTACGAGCAGTACTTC. The gene calls are TRBV5-8 and TRBJ2-7; the D gene is possibly TRBD2 (9 bases). The CDR3 is made up of 18 amino acids. Trimming cost V 2 bases and J 2 bases, with 23 bases left between them. Germline-derived CDR1 and CDR2 are SGHTS and YDEGEE.

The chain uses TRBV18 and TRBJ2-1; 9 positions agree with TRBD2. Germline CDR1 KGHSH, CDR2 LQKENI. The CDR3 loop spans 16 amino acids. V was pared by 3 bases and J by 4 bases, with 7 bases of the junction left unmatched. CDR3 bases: TGTGCCAGCTCACCGCGCCGGGCGGGAGGGTACAATGAGCAGTTCTTC. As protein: CASSPRRAGGYNEQFF.

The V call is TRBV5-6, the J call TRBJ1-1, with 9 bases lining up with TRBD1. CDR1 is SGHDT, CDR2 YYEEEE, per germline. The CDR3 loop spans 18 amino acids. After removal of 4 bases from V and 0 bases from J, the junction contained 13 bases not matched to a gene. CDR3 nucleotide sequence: TGTGCCAGCAGCAGCCCCCGACAGGGGGGAGGGCTGAACACTGAAGCTTTCTTT. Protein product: CASSSPRQGGGLNTEAFF.

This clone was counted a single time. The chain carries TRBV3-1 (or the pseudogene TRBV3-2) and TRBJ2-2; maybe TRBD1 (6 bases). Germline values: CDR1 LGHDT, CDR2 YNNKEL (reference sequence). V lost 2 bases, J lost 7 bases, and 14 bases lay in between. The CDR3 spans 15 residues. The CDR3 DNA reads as TGTGCCAGCAGCCAAAGCTTATCAGGGGTCGGGGAGCTGTTTTTT. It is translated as CASSQSLSGVGELFF.

The CDR3 coding sequence is TGTGCCAGCAGAACGACCGGGACATACGGCTACACCTTC. Amino acids: CASRTTGTYGYTF. The gene calls are TRBV27 and TRBJ1-2; D is possibly TRBD1 (6 bases). The CDR3 is made up of 13 amino acids. Trimming stripped 6 bases from V and 8 bases from J, with 16 bases between. Per the germline V gene, CDR1 is MNHEY and CDR2 is SMNVEV (reference sequence).

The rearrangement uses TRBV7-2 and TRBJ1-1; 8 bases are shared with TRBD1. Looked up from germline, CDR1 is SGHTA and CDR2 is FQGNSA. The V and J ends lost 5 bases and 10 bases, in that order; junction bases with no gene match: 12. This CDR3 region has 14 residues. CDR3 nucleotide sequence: TGTGCCAGCAGCCCCGGACAGGGACTCGAACGAGCTTTCTTT. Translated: CASSPGQGLERAFF. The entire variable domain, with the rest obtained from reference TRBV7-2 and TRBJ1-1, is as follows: GAGVSQSPSNKVTEKGKDVELRCDPISGHTALYWYRQSLGQGLEFLIYFQGNSAPDKSGLPSDRFSAERTGGSVSTLTIQRTQQEDSAVYLCASSPGQGLERAFFGQGTRLTVV.

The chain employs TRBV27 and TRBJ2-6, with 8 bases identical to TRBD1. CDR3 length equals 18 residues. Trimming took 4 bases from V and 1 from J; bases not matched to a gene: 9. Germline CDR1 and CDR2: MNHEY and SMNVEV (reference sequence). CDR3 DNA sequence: TGTGCCAGCAGTTGGAAGGGGACAGGCGTTTCTGGGGCCAACGTCCTGACTTTC. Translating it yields CASSWKGTGVSGANVLTF. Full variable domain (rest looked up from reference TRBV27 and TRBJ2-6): EAQVTQNPRYLITVTGKKLTVTCSQNMNHEYMSWYRQDPGLGLRQIYYSMNVEVTDKGDVPEGYKVSRKEKRNFPLILESPSPNQTSLYFCASSWKGTGVSGANVLTFGAGSRLTVL.

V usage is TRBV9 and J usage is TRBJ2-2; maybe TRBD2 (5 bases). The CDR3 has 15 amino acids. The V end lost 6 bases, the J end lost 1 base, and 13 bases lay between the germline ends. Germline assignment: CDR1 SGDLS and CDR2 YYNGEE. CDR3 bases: TGTGCCAGCAAGGCGGCTACTAGGAACACCGGGGAGCTGTTTTTT. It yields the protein CASKAATRNTGELFF.

CDR3 DNA: TGCGCCAGCAGCCCGACAGGGACCGCGAACACCGGGGAGCTGTTTTTT. Protein product: CASSPTGTANTGELFF. The rearrangement links TRBV4-1 to TRBJ2-2; 7 bases agree with TRBD1. Trimming at V came to 4 bases and at J to 0 bases, leaving 5 bases not matched to a gene. CDR1 is MGHRA, CDR2 YSYEKL, per germline. The CDR3 is 16 amino acids.

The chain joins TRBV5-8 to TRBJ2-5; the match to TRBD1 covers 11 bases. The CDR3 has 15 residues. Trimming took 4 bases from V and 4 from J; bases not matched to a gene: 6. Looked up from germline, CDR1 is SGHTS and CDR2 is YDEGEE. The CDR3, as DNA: TGTGCCAGCAGCCAGAGGACAGGGGGCCCAGAGACCCAGTACTTC. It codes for CASSQRTGGPETQYF.

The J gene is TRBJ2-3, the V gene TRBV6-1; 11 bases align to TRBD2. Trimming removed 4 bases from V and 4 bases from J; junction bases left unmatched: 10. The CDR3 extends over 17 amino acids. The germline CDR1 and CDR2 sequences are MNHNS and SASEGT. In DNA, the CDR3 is TGTGCCAGCAGTGGCCTAGCGGGGGGCCGCGCCGCAGATACGCAGTATTTT. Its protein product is CASSGLAGGRAADTQYF.